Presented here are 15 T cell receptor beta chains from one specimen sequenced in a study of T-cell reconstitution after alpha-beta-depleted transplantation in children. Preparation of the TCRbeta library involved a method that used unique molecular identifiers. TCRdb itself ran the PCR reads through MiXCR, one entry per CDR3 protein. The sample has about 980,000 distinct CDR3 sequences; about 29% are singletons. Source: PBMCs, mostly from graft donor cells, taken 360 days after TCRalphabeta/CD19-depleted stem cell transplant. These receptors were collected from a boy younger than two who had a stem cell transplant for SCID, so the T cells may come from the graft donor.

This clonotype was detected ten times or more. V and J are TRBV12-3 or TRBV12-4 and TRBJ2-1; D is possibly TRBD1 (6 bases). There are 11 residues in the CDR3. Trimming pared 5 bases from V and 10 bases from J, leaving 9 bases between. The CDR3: CASSRTGEQFF. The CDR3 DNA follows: TGTGCCAGCAGTCGCACAGGGGAGCAGTTCTTC.

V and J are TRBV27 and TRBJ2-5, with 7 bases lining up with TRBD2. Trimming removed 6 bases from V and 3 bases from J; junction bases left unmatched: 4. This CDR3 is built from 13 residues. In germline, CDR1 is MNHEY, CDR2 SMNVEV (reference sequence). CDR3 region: CASRYSGEETQYF. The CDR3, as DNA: TGTGCCAGCAGATACAGCGGGGAAGAGACCCAGTACTTC.

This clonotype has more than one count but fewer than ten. The DNA of the CDR3 is TGCAGTGCTCGCCCCCAGGTAGAGAGCACAGATACGCAGTATTTT. Translated: CSARPQVESTDTQYF. The V call is TRBV20-1, the J call TRBJ2-3; D is uncertain. Germline V CDR1 and CDR2: DFQATT, SNEGSKA (reference sequence). Trimming shortened V by 5 bases and J by 0 bases, and 15 bases separated the two germline ends. There are 15 residues in the CDR3.

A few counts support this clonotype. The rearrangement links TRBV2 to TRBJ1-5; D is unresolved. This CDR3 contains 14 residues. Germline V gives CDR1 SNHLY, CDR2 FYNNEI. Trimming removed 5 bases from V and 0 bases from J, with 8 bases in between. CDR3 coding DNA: TGTGCCAGCAGTCACGGGGATAGCAATCAGCCCCAGCATTTT. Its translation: CASSHGDSNQPQHF.

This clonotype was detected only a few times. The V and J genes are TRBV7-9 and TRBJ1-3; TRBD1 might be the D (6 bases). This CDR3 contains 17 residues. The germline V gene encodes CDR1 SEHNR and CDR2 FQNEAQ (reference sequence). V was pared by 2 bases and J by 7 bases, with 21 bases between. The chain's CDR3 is CASSLFSTGTSLNTIYF. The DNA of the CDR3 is TGTGCCAGCAGCTTATTCTCGACAGGAACCTCTCTGAACACCATATATTTT.

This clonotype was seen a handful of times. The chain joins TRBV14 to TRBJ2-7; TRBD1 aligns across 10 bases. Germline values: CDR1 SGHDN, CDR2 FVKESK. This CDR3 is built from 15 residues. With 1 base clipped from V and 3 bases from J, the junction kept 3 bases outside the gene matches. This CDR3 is CASSQAGTGVYEQYF. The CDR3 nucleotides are TGTGCCAGCAGCCAAGCCGGGACAGGGGTCTACGAGCAGTACTTC.

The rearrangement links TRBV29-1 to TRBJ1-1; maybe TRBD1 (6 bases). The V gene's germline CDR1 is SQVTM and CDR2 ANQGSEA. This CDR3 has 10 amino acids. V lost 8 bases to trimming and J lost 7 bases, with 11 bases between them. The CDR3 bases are TGCAGCTCCGGAGGGGGTGAAGCTTTCTTT. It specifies CSSGGGEAFF.

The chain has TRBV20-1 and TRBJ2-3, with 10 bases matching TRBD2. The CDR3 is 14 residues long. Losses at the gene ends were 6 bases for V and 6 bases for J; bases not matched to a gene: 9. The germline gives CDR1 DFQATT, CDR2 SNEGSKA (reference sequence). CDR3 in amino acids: CSAPPSGGRDTQYF. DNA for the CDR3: TGCAGTGCGCCGCCTAGCGGGGGTAGGGATACGCAGTATTTT.

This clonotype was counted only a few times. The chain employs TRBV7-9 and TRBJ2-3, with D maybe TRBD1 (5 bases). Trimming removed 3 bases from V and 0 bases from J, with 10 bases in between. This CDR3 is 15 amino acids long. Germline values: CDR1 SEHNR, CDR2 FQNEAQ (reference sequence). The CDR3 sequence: CASSFGRASTDTQYF. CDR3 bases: TGTGCCAGCAGCTTCGGCAGGGCGAGCACAGATACGCAGTATTTT.

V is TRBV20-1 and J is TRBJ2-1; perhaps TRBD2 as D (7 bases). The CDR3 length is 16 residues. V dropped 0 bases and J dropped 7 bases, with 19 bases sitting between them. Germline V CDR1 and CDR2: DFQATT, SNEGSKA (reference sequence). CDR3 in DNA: TGCAGTGCTAGAGAGCCTAGGGGGGGGCCGAGGAATGAGCAGTTCTTC. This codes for CSAREPRGGPRNEQFF.

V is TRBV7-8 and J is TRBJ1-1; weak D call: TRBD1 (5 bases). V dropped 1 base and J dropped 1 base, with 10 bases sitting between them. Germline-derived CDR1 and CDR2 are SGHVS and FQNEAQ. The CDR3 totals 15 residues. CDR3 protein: CASSLGYRKNTEAFF. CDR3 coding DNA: TGTGCCAGCAGCTTAGGGTACAGGAAGAACACTGAAGCTTTCTTT.

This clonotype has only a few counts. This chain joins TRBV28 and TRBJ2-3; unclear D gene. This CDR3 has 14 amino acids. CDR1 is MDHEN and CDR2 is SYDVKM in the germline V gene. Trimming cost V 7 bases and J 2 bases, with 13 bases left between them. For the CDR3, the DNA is TGTGCCAGCACGGGCAGGAACCCCACAGATACGCAGTATTTT. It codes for CASTGRNPTDTQYF.

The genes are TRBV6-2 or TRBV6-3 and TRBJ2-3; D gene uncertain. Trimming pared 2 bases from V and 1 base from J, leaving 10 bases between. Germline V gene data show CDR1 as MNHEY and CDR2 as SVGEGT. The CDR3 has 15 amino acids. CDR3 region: CASSYGVGGTDTQYF. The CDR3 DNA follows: TGTGCCAGCAGTTACGGAGTTGGTGGCACAGATACGCAGTATTTT.

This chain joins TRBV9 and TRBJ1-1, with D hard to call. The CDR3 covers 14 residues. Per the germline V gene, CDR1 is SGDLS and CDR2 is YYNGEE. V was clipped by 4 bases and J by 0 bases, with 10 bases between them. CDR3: CASSPRWVNTEAFF. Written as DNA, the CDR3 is TGTGCCAGCAGCCCCCGGTGGGTGAACACTGAAGCTTTCTTT.

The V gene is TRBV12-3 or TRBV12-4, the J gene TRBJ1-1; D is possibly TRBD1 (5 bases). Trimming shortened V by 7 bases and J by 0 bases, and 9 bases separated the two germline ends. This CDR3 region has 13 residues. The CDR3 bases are TGTGCCAGCATCCTAGGGGTGAACACTGAAGCTTTCTTT. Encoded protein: CASILGVNTEAFF.